This is a list of T cell receptor beta chains from one sample in a study of blood T cell repertoires in COVID-19. Only in-frame clones appear in the TCRdb table, and some are missing; sequencing was by immunoSEQ multiplex PCR. The data contain roughly 35,000 clones, 70% to 85% of them singletons. Material for sequencing was peripheral blood. These TCRs come from an older woman with acute or convalescent COVID-19. CDR3s include the opening cysteine and the closing phenylalanine or tryptophan. Each record gives: V gene, clone size, J gene, D gene, CDR3 DNA, CDR3 protein. The D gene is left open where the match is weak. Some rows have no size entry. The others give once, few or many, or a class for an expanded clone.

TRBV7-9,few,TRBJ1-6,-,TGTGCCAGCAGCTTAGGCGGGGGTTATAATTCACCCCTCCACTTT,CASSLGGGYNSPLHF
TRBV2,-,TRBJ2-6,TRBD2,TGTGCCAGCAGGACTAGCTGGTCTGGGGCCAACGTCCTGACTTTC,CASRTSWSGANVLTF
TRBV6-1,few,TRBJ2-7,-,TGTGCCAGCAGTGATGCCGTTCTGGGACACCTCGCAGCCTACGAGCAGTACTTC,CASSDAVLGHLAAYEQYF
TRBV30,-,TRBJ2-7,TRBD1,TGTGCCGGGCGGGGACAGGGGGTCTACGAGCAGTACTTC,CAGRGQGVYEQYF
TRBV7-3,-,TRBJ2-5,-,TGTGCCAGCAGCCCCTTTAGTCAAGAGACCCAGTACTTC,CASSPFSQETQYF
TRBV2,-,TRBJ2-3,TRBD1,TGTGCCAGCCCGCAGGGGGCCACTCGCACAGATACGCAGTATTTT,CASPQGATRTDTQYF
TRBV28,-,TRBJ1-1,-,TGTGCCAGCAGTTTTCGGGATAGAGCTTTCTTT,CASSFRDRAFF
TRBV6-5,-,TRBJ2-7,-,TGTGCCAGCGGTATGGGGGGTCTAAGCGAGCAGTACTTC,CASGMGGLSEQYF
TRBV5-6,few,TRBJ1-3,-,TGTGCCAGCAGCCCGCGGGGCGTTTTCGGAAACACCATATATTTT,CASSPRGVFGNTIYF
TRBV4-1,few,TRBJ2-7,-,TGCGCCAGCAGCCAAGAATTCAGCTCCTACGAGCAGTACTTC,CASSQEFSSYEQYF
TRBV6-5,once,TRBJ1-1,TRBD1,TGTGCCAGCAGTTCCGGGACAGGGACGTTGGGCACTGAAGCTTTCTTT,CASSSGTGTLGTEAFF
TRBV5-4,few,TRBJ1-3,-,TGTGCCACCCAGGGAAACGGAAACACCATATATTTT,CATQGNGNTIYF
TRBV5-1,-,TRBJ1-6,TRBD1,TGCGCCAGCAGCTTGGAAGGGGGCGGATTGTCGTCACCCCTCCACTTT,CASSLEGGGLSSPLHF
TRBV15,-,TRBJ2-7,TRBD1,TGTGCCACCAGCAGAGGGGCGGGGACAGGTGCAGCCGAGCAGTACTTC,CATSRGAGTGAAEQYF
TRBV27,-,TRBJ2-5,TRBD2,TGTGCCAGCAGTTTATCGAGTCCGGCGGGGGGGGAAGAGACCCAGTACTTC,CASSLSSPAGGEETQYF
TRBV9,-,TRBJ1-1,TRBD1,TGTGCCAGCAGCGACGCAACAGGGGTTGTCACTGAAGCTTTCTTT,CASSDATGVVTEAFF
TRBV7-9,-,TRBJ1-1,-,TGTGCCAGCAGGTTAGATGTGGGGCATGCTTTCTTT,CASRLDVGHAFF
TRBV12-3/TRBV12-4,-,TRBJ1-1,-,TGTGCCAGCAGTTTGGCGGGGCCGTCTGAAGCTTTCTTT,CASSLAGPSEAFF
TRBV4-2,-,TRBJ1-4,-,TGTGCCAGCAGCCAAGATGGGCCGGCAGAGCTGTTTTTT,CASSQDGPAELFF
TRBV10-3,-,TRBJ2-1,TRBD2,TGTGCCATCACTCCGGATGGCGGGGGGCGGAATGAGCAGTTCTTC,CAITPDGGGRNEQFF
TRBV6-5,-,TRBJ1-2,-,TGTGCCAGCAGTCCCCAGGGGAACTATGGCTACACCTTC,CASSPQGNYGYTF
TRBV6-5,once,TRBJ1-3,TRBD1,TGTGCCAGCAGTCAGGGGGCGCTTTCTGGAAACACCATATATTTT,CASSQGALSGNTIYF
TRBV6-5,-,TRBJ2-5,TRBD2,TGTGCCAGCAGTTCCGGGACTAGCGGGAAGACCCAGTACTTC,CASSSGTSGKTQYF
TRBV10-3,-,TRBJ1-6,-,TGTGCCAGTAAAGGGGGTTCTGATTCACCCCTCCACTTT,CASKGGSDSPLHF
TRBV18,-,TRBJ1-2,-,TGTGCCAGCTCACCCCGGGCTGGCAGGGAAGGCTACACCTTC,CASSPRAGREGYTF
TRBV6-1,-,TRBJ2-7,TRBD1,TGTGCCAGCAGTGAATGGGACAGTCAGGGTGGGGTCTACGAGCAGTACTTC,CASSEWDSQGGVYEQYF
TRBV19,-,TRBJ2-7,TRBD2,TGTGCCAGTAGTCCCGGGACTAGCGGAATCTACGAGCAGTACTTC,CASSPGTSGIYEQYF
TRBV6-5,-,TRBJ2-2,TRBD1,TGTGCCAGCAGTCTACAGGGGACCGGGGAGCTGTTTTTT,CASSLQGTGELFF
TRBV6-5,-,TRBJ2-4,-,TGTGCCAGCAGTTACTCGCAGGGGAACATTCAGTACTTC,CASSYSQGNIQYF
TRBV6-5,few,TRBJ1-5,TRBD1,TGTGCCAGTTTTGAGGGACAGACCAATCAGCCCCAGCATTTT,CASFEGQTNQPQHF
TRBV9,-,TRBJ1-1,-,TGTGCCAGCAGCGCCGCAGGGGAGAACACTGAAGCTTTCTTT,CASSAAGENTEAFF
TRBV5-4,once,TRBJ2-2,TRBD1,TGTGCCAGCAGCCCTGGGACAGGGGTGTTGGCCGGGGAGCTGTTTTTT,CASSPGTGVLAGELFF
TRBV7-2,few,TRBJ1-6,-,TGTGCCAGCAGCATTAGTCCCTTCAATTCACCCCTCCACTTT,CASSISPFNSPLHF
TRBV4-1,few,TRBJ1-4,-,TGCGCCAGCAGAGGTGGGACTGCGCTTGGTGAAAAACTGTTTTTT,CASRGGTALGEKLFF
TRBV7-9,-,TRBJ2-7,TRBD1,TGTGCCAGCAGCCCAGGACAGGGGTCCCATCGGGAGCAGTACTTC,CASSPGQGSHREQYF
TRBV7-2,-,TRBJ2-5,-,TGTGCCAGCATCCCACGGGGTCGCGAGACCCAGTACTTC,CASIPRGRETQYF
TRBV3-1/TRBV3-2,few,TRBJ1-2,-,TGTGCCAGCAGCCCCGGGGGTGACTATGGCTACACCTTC,CASSPGGDYGYTF
TRBV5-5,-,TRBJ2-2,TRBD2,TGTGCCAGCAGCCTGACAAATAGCGGGGACTTGAACACCGGGGAGCTGTTTTTT,CASSLTNSGDLNTGELFF
TRBV30,-,TRBJ1-1,-,TGTGCCGCACTCGCCGGGTACACTGAAGCTTTCTTT,CAALAGYTEAFF
TRBV3-1/TRBV3-2,-,TRBJ2-2,-,TGTGCCAGCAGCCAAGGCGCCCCAGTCCGGGGTAGGCACACCGGGGAGCTGTTTTTT,CASSQGAPVRGRHTGELFF
TRBV6-5,-,TRBJ2-7,-,TGTGCCAGCAGTTACTCGAAGGGGGGGGGCTACGAGCAGTACTTC,CASSYSKGGGYEQYF
TRBV9,-,TRBJ1-2,-,TGTGCCAGCAGCGTAGACCCAGGGTCCTATTATGGCTACACCTTC,CASSVDPGSYYGYTF
TRBV10-3,-,TRBJ2-3,TRBD2,TGTGCCATAAGACTAGCTCCGGGCACAGATACGCAGTATTTT,CAIRLAPGTDTQYF
TRBV9,few,TRBJ1-3,-,TGTGCCAGCAGCGTAGAATCCAACTCTGGAAACACCATATATTTT,CASSVESNSGNTIYF
TRBV5-1,-,TRBJ2-1,-,TGCGCCAGCAGCCCTGCAGGCGGGGGCCAAGACTACAATGAGCAGTTCTTC,CASSPAGGGQDYNEQFF
TRBV12-3/TRBV12-4,-,TRBJ1-1,TRBD1,TGTGCCAGCAGTTTGGACAGGGACACTGAAGCTTTCTTT,CASSLDRDTEAFF
TRBV24-1,-,TRBJ1-5,TRBD1,TGTGCCACCAGTGCGTCAGGGGGTCAGCCCCAGCATTTT,CATSASGGQPQHF
TRBV18,-,TRBJ2-4,-,TGTGCCAGCTCACCAACAGGACAAAAAAACATTCAGTACTTC,CASSPTGQKNIQYF
TRBV3-1/TRBV3-2,-,TRBJ1-3,-,TGTGCCAGCAGCCAAGTGTTCGGGGCTGGAAACACCATATATTTT,CASSQVFGAGNTIYF
TRBV9,-,TRBJ2-1,-,TGTGCCACCAGCCGGGGACATCTATACAATGAGCAGTTCTTC,CATSRGHLYNEQFF
TRBV2,-,TRBJ1-5,-,TGTGCCAGCACCGATGGGGGGAGCGGTTTGAGGCCCCAGCATTTT,CASTDGGSGLRPQHF
TRBV30,-,TRBJ1-1,-,TGTGCCTGGGCCCGGGGGGTGGTGGACACTGAAGCTTTCTTT,CAWARGVVDTEAFF
TRBV29-1,-,TRBJ2-5,-,TGCAGCGTCCACAGGGTTTACCAAGAGACCCAGTACTTC,CSVHRVYQETQYF
TRBV20-1,-,TRBJ2-1,TRBD1,TGCAGTGCTACAGGGGGCAATGAGCAGTTCTTC,CSATGGNEQFF
TRBV6-2/TRBV6-3,few,TRBJ2-7,-,TGTGCCAGCAGTTACTCCCGAGGGGGGGCCCACTACGAGCAGTACTTC,CASSYSRGGAHYEQYF
TRBV3-1/TRBV3-2,once,TRBJ2-2,TRBD1,TGTGCCAGCAGCCAAGAATGGGACAGGGGAACCGGGGAGCTGTTTTTT,CASSQEWDRGTGELFF
TRBV5-4,-,TRBJ2-2,TRBD2,TGTGCCAGCAGCTTGGCCTTCTCGAGACTAGCGGGAAACACCGGGGAGCTGTTTTTT,CASSLAFSRLAGNTGELFF
TRBV28,-,TRBJ1-5,-,TGTGCCAGCAGCCTTTCTAACTATCAGCCCCAGCATTTT,CASSLSNYQPQHF
TRBV2,-,TRBJ1-1,-,TGTGCCAGCAGCCCTCAGAGGGCTTGGAACACTGAAGCTTTCTTT,CASSPQRAWNTEAFF
TRBV10-2,once,TRBJ2-7,-,TGCGCCAGCAGTGAGTCGGGGTCTCTAGCCGAGCAGTACTTC,CASSESGSLAEQYF